This T cell receptor (beta chain) was obtained from a study of blood T cell repertoires in COVID-19. Study in general: Nucleic acid was either cDNA or gDNA, and it came from T cells, B-cell-depleted T cells, or PBMCs.

Trimming pared 4 bases from V and 2 bases from J, leaving 12 bases between. CDR1 and CDR2 from the germline V gene are WSHSY and SAAADI. The CDR3 sequence is 14 residues long. Repertoires were generated with immunoSEQ multiplex PCR, while TCRdb's copy carries only in-frame clones and drops some. This table has more than 95,000 clones, about 89% appearing once. The chain recombines TRBV10-2 with TRBJ2-7; TRBD1 is a possible D gene (5 bases). The specimen sequenced was peripheral blood. This clonotype originated in a man aged 50 to 60 with acute or convalescent COVID-19. In DNA form, the CDR3 reads TGCGCCAGCAGTGGGCAGGGAAGGGCCTACGAGCAGTACTTC. Translated: CASSGQGRAYEQYF.